This T cell receptor beta chain was captured by sequencing in a study of metastatic and nonmetastatic thyroid tumors. For the study at large: Samples came from malignant and benign thyroid patients, and repertoires were compared across blood and tumor or nodule tissue.

Ahead of thyroid surgery, no patient had received treatment of any kind. Germline lookup yields CDR1 SGHTA and CDR2 FQGNSA. The CDR3 runs to 11 residues. V dropped 6 bases and J dropped 7 bases, with 7 bases sitting between them. In the authors' methods: A distant-metastasis classifier for papillary thyroid cancer was built using CDR3 differences across clinicopathological groups. MiXCR reprocessed the PCR reads for TCRdb. The V and J calls and clone size come from TCRdb's table, not from the authors' own analysis. The data hold roughly 13,000 clones, with 25% to 30% observed a single time. The sample taken for sequencing was blood. This clonotype originated in a female donor with papillary thyroid cancer or a benign thyroid nodule (not recorded which). Some clones in this sample may be carry-over from other donors' samples. This sequence joins TRBV7-2 and TRBJ2-1; D gene unclear. CDR3 in amino acids: CASSFMNEQFF. The DNA of the CDR3 is TGTGCCAGCAGTTTCATGAATGAGCAGTTCTTC.